The entry that follows covers one TCR beta chain sequence. Antigen unknown. This could be a read error, since a much larger clone is one nucleotide away. This entry belongs to a study of blood T cells in healthy people across ages. Whole-study results and caveats: It was not known whether donors were CMV positive (a possible confounder of expanded clonotype changes). Long-lived and aged donors differed, with more naive CD4+ cells and higher diversity in the long-lived.

CDR3 length: 14 residues. Primers used in a second PCR of roughly 6 to 12 cycles were a sample-barcoded 5' primer and a J-beta primer mix. CDR3-containing paired-end reads numbering at least 2.5 million came from each sample. MiXCR was run by TCRdb on the 5' RACE reads, yielding one entry per CDR3 protein. The sample yields more than 800,000 distinct CDR3 sequences, about 28% seen once. The gene calls are TRBV12-3 or TRBV12-4 and TRBJ1-2; the match to TRBD1 covers 7 bases. The source of this sequence is a woman over 75 in good health. The sequencing input was blood. The CDR3 is CVSSSGQVYGGYTF. In DNA, the CDR3 is TGTGTCAGCAGTTCTGGACAGGTCTATGGCGGCTACACCTTC.